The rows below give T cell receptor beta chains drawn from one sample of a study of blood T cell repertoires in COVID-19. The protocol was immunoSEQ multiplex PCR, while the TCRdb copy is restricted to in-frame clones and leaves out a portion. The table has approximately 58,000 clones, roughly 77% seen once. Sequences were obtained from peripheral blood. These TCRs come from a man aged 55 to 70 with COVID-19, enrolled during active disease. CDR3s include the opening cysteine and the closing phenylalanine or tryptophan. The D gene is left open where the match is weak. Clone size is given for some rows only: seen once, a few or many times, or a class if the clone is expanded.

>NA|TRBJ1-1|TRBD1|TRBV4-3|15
TGCGCCAGCAGCCCAGCGACAGGGGTTAACACTGAAGCTTTCTTT
CASSPATGVNTEAFF
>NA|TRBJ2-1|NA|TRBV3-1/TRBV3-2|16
TGTGCCAGCAGCCAAACCCTTCCCACCGGGGACAATGAGCAGTTCTTC
CASSQTLPTGDNEQFF
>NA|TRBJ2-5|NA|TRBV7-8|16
TGTGCCAGCTCTCGTTCTGCAGGGGTCAATCAAGAGACCCAGTACTTC
CASSRSAGVNQETQYF
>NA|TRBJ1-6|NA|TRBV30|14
TGTGCCTGGAGTTTGGAGAGGGGGAATTCACCCCTCCACTTT
CAWSLERGNSPLHF
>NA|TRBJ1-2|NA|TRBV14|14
TGTGCCAGCAGCCAAGAGCTCGGTCTCTATGGCTACACCTTC
CASSQELGLYGYTF
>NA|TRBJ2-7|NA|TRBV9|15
TGTGCCAGCAGCGTAGGTTCGGTCACTCCTCCCGAGCAGTACTTC
CASSVGSVTPPEQYF
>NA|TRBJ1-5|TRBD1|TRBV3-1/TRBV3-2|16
TGTGCCAGCAGCCAAACGGGTGGGACAGTTAATCAGCCCCAGCATTTT
CASSQTGGTVNQPQHF
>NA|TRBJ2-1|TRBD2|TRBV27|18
TGTGCCAGCAGTTTATCGACTCCGCGACTAGCGGGAAGCTATGAGCAGTTCTTC
CASSLSTPRLAGSYEQFF
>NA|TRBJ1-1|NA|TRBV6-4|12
TGTGCCAGCAGCTCCGGGGGAGGTGAAGCTTTCTTT
CASSSGGGEAFF
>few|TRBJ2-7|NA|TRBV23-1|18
TGCGCCAGCAGTCAATCAACTGAGGGCGCCGAGAGCTCCTACGAGCAGTACTTC
CASSQSTEGAESSYEQYF
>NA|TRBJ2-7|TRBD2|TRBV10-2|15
TGCGCCAGCAGTGAGCCAGCGGGGGGGAGATACGAGCAGTACTTC
CASSEPAGGRYEQYF
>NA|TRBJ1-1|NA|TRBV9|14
TGTGCCAGCAGCCCCAGGGGCATGGACACTGAAGCTTTCTTT
CASSPRGMDTEAFF
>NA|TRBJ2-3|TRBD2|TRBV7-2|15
TGTGCCAGCAGCCTACGGCCTAGCGGGATAGATACGCAGTATTTT
CASSLRPSGIDTQYF
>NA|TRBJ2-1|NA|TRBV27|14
TGTGCCAGCAGTCCCCAGGGACTTTACAATGAGCAGTTCTTC
CASSPQGLYNEQFF
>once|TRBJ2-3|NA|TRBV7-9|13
TGTGCCAGCAGCTTCCTCGGGGCAGATACGCAGTATTTT
CASSFLGADTQYF
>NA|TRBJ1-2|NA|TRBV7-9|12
TGTGCCAGCAGCCCCGGGGTATACGGCTACACCTTC
CASSPGVYGYTF
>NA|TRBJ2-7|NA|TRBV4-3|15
TGCGCCAGCAGCCAAGTGGCAGTCAGCTCCTACGAGCAGTACTTC
CASSQVAVSSYEQYF
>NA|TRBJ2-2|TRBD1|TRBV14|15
TGTGCCAGCAGCCCCTGGACAGGGATGGCCGGGGAGCTGTTTTTT
CASSPWTGMAGELFF
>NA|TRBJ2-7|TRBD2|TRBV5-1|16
TGCGCCAGCAGCCCTACCGGGACTAGCGGGCGATACGAGCAGTACTTC
CASSPTGTSGRYEQYF
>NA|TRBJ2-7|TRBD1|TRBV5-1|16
TGCGCCAGCAGCTTGGGGGGCGGACAGGGGCCATACGAGCAGTACTTC
CASSLGGGQGPYEQYF
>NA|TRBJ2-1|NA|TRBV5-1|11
TGCGCCAGCAGCTTGCGGGATGAGCAGTTCTTC
CASSLRDEQFF
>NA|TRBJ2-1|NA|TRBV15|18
TGTGCCACCAGCAGAGACCCGCCGACAGTCTACTCCTACAATGAGCAGTTCTTC
CATSRDPPTVYSYNEQFF
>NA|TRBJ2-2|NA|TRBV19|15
TGTGCCAGTAGTCCCTGGCAGTCGAACACCGGGGAGCTGTTTTTT
CASSPWQSNTGELFF
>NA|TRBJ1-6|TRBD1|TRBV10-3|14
TGTGCCATCAGTCTGGACAGGGACCTTTCACCCCTCCACTTT
CAISLDRDLSPLHF
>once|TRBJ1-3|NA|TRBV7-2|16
TGTGCCAGCAGCCCGTCCCTCGGGGAACCTGGAAACACCATATATTTT
CASSPSLGEPGNTIYF
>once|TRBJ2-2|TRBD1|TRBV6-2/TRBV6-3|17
TGTGCCAGCAGTTACGGGGGGACAGGGACTAACACCGGGGAGCTGTTTTTT
CASSYGGTGTNTGELFF
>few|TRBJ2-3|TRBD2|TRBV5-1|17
TGCGCCAGCAGCGAAGGACTAGCGGGAGGACTCACAGATACGCAGTATTTT
CASSEGLAGGLTDTQYF
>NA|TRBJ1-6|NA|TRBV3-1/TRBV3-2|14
TGTGCCAGCAGCGACAGGAACTATAATTCACCCCTCCACTTT
CASSDRNYNSPLHF
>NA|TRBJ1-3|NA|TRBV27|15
TGTGCCAGCAGTTTTTCTTCTGGGGGCGGAAACACCATATATTTT
CASSFSSGGGNTIYF
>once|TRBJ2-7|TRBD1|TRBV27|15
TGTGCCAGCAGTCGTGGGACAGGGAGCCGGTACGAGCAGTACTTC
CASSRGTGSRYEQYF
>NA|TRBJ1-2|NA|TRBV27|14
TGTGCCAGCAGTTTGGGGATGAGGGACTATGGCTACACCTTC
CASSLGMRDYGYTF
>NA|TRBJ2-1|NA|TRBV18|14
TGTGCCAGCTCACCAACTAGTAGGGGGAATGAGCAGTTCTTC
CASSPTSRGNEQFF
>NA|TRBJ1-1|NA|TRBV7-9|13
TGTGCCAGCAGCGTAACAGCGAACACTGAAGCTTTCTTT
CASSVTANTEAFF
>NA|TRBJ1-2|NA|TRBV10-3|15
TGTGCCATCAGTGAGTCGTCGAGTAGGGGCGATGGCTACACCTTC
CAISESSSRGDGYTF
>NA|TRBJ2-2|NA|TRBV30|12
TGTGCCTGGGGACAGCGCACCGGGGAGCTGTTTTTT
CAWGQRTGELFF
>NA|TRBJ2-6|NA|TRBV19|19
TGTGCCAGTCAAGGCCCTCGGGGGACGGGGAGCTCTGGGGCCAACGTCCTGACTTTC
CASQGPRGTGSSGANVLTF
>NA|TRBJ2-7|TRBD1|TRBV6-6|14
TGTGCCAGCAGTCCGGGACAGCCCCCCTACGAGCAGTACTTC
CASSPGQPPYEQYF
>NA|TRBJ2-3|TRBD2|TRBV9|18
TGTGCCAGCAGCGCGGCGGGGGGAGCGGGAGAGGGCACAGATACGCAGTATTTT
CASSAAGGAGEGTDTQYF
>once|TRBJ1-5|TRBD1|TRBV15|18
TGTGCCACCAGCAGAGCCTTGAGGGGGACAGGACACAATCAGCCCCAGCATTTT
CATSRALRGTGHNQPQHF
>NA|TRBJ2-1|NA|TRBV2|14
TGTGCCAGCCTAGCCCGGGTCTCCTACAATGAGCAGTTCTTC
CASLARVSYNEQFF
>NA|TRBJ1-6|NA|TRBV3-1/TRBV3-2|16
TGTGCCAGCAGCCAGGAACCGGGACTCTCTAATTCACCCCTCCACTTT
CASSQEPGLSNSPLHF
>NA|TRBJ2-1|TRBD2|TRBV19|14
TGTGCCAGTAGTGAATTGACTAGCGGCAATGAGCAGTTCTTC
CASSELTSGNEQFF
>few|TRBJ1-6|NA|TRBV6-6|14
TGTGCCAGCAGTTATGGGCAAAACAATTCACCCCTCCACTTT
CASSYGQNNSPLHF
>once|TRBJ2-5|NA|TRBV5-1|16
TGCGCCAGCAGCTTGCGTAGAGACACCACCCAAGAGACCCAGTACTTC
CASSLRRDTTQETQYF
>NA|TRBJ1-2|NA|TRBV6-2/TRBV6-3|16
TGTGCCAGCAGCAACCGACCGGCCCAGGCAGACTATGGCTACACCTTC
CASSNRPAQADYGYTF
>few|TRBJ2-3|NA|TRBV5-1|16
TGCGCCAGCAGCTTGGCCGGGCGGGGTCACACAGATACGCAGTATTTT
CASSLAGRGHTDTQYF
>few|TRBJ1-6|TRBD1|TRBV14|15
TGTGCCAGCACCAAGGGACAGGGGGTTAATTCACCCCTCCACTTT
CASTKGQGVNSPLHF
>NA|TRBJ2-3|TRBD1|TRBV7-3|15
TGTGCCAGCAGCTCGGACAGGGGCAAAACAGATACGCAGTATTTT
CASSSDRGKTDTQYF
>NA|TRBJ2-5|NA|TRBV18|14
TGTGCCAGCTCACTCCGGGAGTTACAAGAGACCCAGTACTTC
CASSLRELQETQYF
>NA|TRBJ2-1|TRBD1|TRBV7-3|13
TGTGCCAGCAGCTTAAAGGGGGCCAATGAGCAGTTCTTC
CASSLKGANEQFF
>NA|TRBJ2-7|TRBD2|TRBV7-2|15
TGTGCCAGCAGAACTACTAGCGGGACATACTACGAGCAGTACTTC
CASRTTSGTYYEQYF
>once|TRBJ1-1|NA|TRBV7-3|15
TGTGCCAGCAGCTTAAACGGACAACATAACACTGAAGCTTTCTTT
CASSLNGQHNTEAFF
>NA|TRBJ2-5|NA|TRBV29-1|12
TGCAGCGCGGAAGAGGGAAAAGAGACCCAGTACTTC
CSAEEGKETQYF
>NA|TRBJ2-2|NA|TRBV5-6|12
TGTGCCAGCAGCCGGTCGAAGGGGGAGCTGTTTTTT
CASSRSKGELFF
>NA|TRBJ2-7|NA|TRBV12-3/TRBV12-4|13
TGTGCCAGCACTTTGGGGGCGGTGAGGGAGCAGTACTTC
CASTLGAVREQYF
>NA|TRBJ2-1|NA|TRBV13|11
TGTGCCAGCAGATTTAACAATGAGCAGTTCTTC
CASRFNNEQFF
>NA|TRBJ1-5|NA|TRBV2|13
TGTGCCAGCAGTGAAAACAGAAATCAGCCCCAGCATTTT
CASSENRNQPQHF
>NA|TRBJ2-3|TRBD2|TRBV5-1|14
TGCGCCAGCAGCCAGACTAGCGGGGGTGATACGCAGTATTTT
CASSQTSGGDTQYF
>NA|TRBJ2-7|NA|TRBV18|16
TGTGCCAGCTCACCACGTTCTAGTGCACCTCCCTACGAGCAGTACTTC
CASSPRSSAPPYEQYF